This passage covers 7 T cell receptor beta chains from one sample sequenced in a study of CD8 T cells in Susac syndrome. The authors reverse transcribed roughly 0.5 to 1 ug RNA with random hexamers. MiXCR, run by TCRdb on the immunoSEQ multiplex PCR reads, gives a single entry per CDR3 protein. The sample includes roughly 84,000 distinct CDR3 sequences, roughly 96% of them seen just once. Sequenced: CD8+ T cells from PBMCs. These receptors all stem from a human donor with Susac syndrome.

The J gene is TRBJ2-2, the V gene TRBV5-6; D remains unclear. This CDR3 has 15 residues. The germline V gene has CDR1 SGHDT and CDR2 YYEEEE. V was clipped by 4 bases and J by 6 bases, with 16 bases between them. CDR3 sequence reads: CASSPWRPSAGELFF. CDR3 DNA sequence: TGTGCCAGCAGCCCCTGGCGGCCTTCCGCCGGGGAGCTGTTTTTT.

The chain employs TRBV12-3 or TRBV12-4 and TRBJ2-1; D is unresolved. The CDR3 spans 15 residues. V gave up 0 bases and J gave up 6 bases, with 12 bases separating them. CDR3 residues: CASSLARPAGNEQFF. CDR3 in DNA: TGTGCCAGCAGTTTAGCCCGACCTGCTGGCAATGAGCAGTTCTTC.

The chain carries TRBV6-5 and TRBJ1-1; possible D gene TRBD1, 6 bases. V was pared by 8 bases and J by 0 bases, with 13 bases between. There are 14 residues in the CDR3. The V gene's germline CDR1 is MNHEY and CDR2 SVGAGI. CDR3 DNA: TGTGCCAGCGGCCTACAGGGCATGAACACTGAAGCTTTCTTT. This gives the protein CASGLQGMNTEAFF.

The chain links TRBV27 to TRBJ2-1; 8 bases are shared with TRBD1. J was trimmed by 2 bases and V by 6 bases; bases with no gene match: 9. This CDR3 is 16 amino acids long. In germline, CDR1 is MNHEY, CDR2 SMNVEV (reference sequence). As DNA, the CDR3 is TGTGCCAGCAGCCTCGACAGGGGCGTTACCTACAATGAGCAGTTCTTC. It is translated as CASSLDRGVTYNEQFF.

The gene calls are TRBV20-1 and TRBJ2-7; D unclear. Trimming pared 3 bases from V and 3 bases from J, leaving 15 bases between. The germline V gene has CDR1 DFQATT and CDR2 SNEGSKA (reference sequence). The CDR3 has 14 amino acids. DNA of the CDR3: TGCAGTGCTAGCACGGGCCCCAACTACTACGAGCAGTACGTC. Translating gives CSASTGPNYYEQYV.

V gene TRBV29-1 combines with J gene TRBJ2-1; 7 bases are shared with TRBD2. V trimming: 6 bases; J trimming: 0 bases; junction bases outside the gene matches: 14. Germline V gives CDR1 SQVTM, CDR2 ANQGSEA. The CDR3 sequence is 17 residues long. The CDR3 sequence is CSVGGTRARSSYNEQFF. CDR3 coding DNA: TGCAGCGTGGGGGGGACGAGGGCCCGGAGCTCCTACAATGAGCAGTTCTTC.

The rearrangement joins TRBV9 to TRBJ2-5; perhaps TRBD2 as D (6 bases). The V end lost 0 bases, the J end lost 7 bases, and 16 bases lay between the germline ends. CDR3 length equals 15 residues. CDR1 and CDR2 from the germline V gene are SGDLS and YYNGEE. This CDR3 reads CASSVADGGYVTQYF. The CDR3 coding sequence is TGTGCCAGCAGCGTAGCTGACGGGGGATATGTGACCCAGTACTTC.